This is a list of T cell receptor beta chains from one sample in a study of cytomegalovirus exposure and HLA in healthy donors. The data were produced by immunoSEQ multiplex PCR, yet TCRdb's version contains in-frame clones alone and is incomplete. Of 120,000 or so clones in the sample, less than 85% were seen once. Input material: PBMCs. The receptors come from a man in his thirties or forties in good health and CMV-seropositive. Each CDR3 is given with its conserved first and last residue. Each record gives: J gene, clone size, D gene, V gene, CDR3 protein, CDR3 DNA. The D gene is left open where the match is weak. Expanded clones are given a class, and other clones once, few, many or no size at all.

TRBJ1-2,-,-,TRBV10-2,CASSHRQTNYGYTF,TGCGCCAGCAGTCACCGACAGACGAACTATGGCTACACCTTC
TRBJ2-7,-,-,TRBV27,CASSRPTAYSYEQYF,TGTGCCAGCAGTCGACCGACAGCCTACTCCTACGAGCAGTACTTC
TRBJ2-5,-,-,TRBV27,CASSLGTGGGETQYF,TGTGCCAGCAGTTTAGGTACAGGGGGGGGAGAGACCCAGTACTTC
TRBJ2-5,-,TRBD1,TRBV2,CASSPPGQGLGGEQYF,TGTGCCAGCAGTCCACCGGGACAGGGCTTGGGGGGAGAGCAGTACTTC
TRBJ2-1,-,-,TRBV7-2,CASSPTGLGEQFF,TGTGCCAGCAGCCCTACAGGGTTAGGTGAGCAGTTCTTC
TRBJ1-1,-,-,TRBV19,CASTPGFRVFSPNTEAFF,TGTGCCAGTACTCCAGGGTTCCGGGTCTTCTCCCCGAACACTGAAGCTTTCTTT
TRBJ2-7,-,TRBD2,TRBV6-1,CASSERRRGILTGQGQYF,TGTGCCAGCAGTGAAAGGCGGCGGGGGATTTTAACGGGTCAGGGGCAGTACTTC
TRBJ1-4,-,-,TRBV4-1,CASSQDLARPGGTNEKLFF,TGCGCCAGCAGCCAAGATCTGGCCCGACCGGGGGGAACTAATGAAAAACTGTTTTTT
TRBJ1-1,few,-,TRBV19,CASTLRDSFTEAFF,TGTGCCAGTACCCTTCGCGACAGCTTCACTGAAGCTTTCTTT
TRBJ2-7,-,TRBD2,TRBV27,CASSTGASGATYEQYF,TGTGCCAGCAGCACCGGTGCTAGCGGGGCCACCTACGAGCAGTACTTC
TRBJ1-6,-,-,TRBV28,CASSLIVAGFNSPLHF,TGTGCCAGCAGTTTAATCGTGGCAGGGTTTAATTCACCCCTCCACTTT
TRBJ2-1,-,TRBD2,TRBV7-2,CASSLSGLAGQFF,TGTGCCAGCAGCCTCTCCGGCCTAGCGGGGCAGTTCTTC
TRBJ2-7,-,TRBD1,TRBV9,CASSAHPRTGPSYEQYF,TGTGCCAGCAGCGCCCACCCCAGGACAGGGCCCTCCTACGAGCAGTACTTC
TRBJ2-2,-,TRBD1,TRBV6-5,CASSYLDREAGELFF,TGTGCCAGCAGTTACTTGGACAGGGAGGCCGGGGAGCTGTTTTTT
TRBJ2-7,-,-,TRBV19,CASSITRQVAYEQYF,TGTGCCAGTAGTATAACCCGACAGGTAGCCTACGAGCAGTACTTC
TRBJ2-7,-,-,TRBV7-2,CASSRLRSHEQYF,TGTGCCAGCAGCCGCCTTCGGTCTCACGAGCAGTACTTC
TRBJ2-7,-,TRBD2,TRBV4-1,CASSPLAGDTYEQYF,TGCGCCAGCAGCCCCTTAGCGGGGGACACCTACGAGCAGTACTTC
TRBJ2-1,-,TRBD1,TRBV7-2,CASRPGQRYNEQFF,TGTGCCAGCAGGCCGGGACAGCGATACAATGAGCAGTTCTTC
TRBJ2-5,few,-,TRBV6-1,CASSEMGAYQETQYF,TGTGCCAGCAGTGAAATGGGGGCGTACCAAGAGACCCAGTACTTC
TRBJ2-7,-,-,TRBV5-1,CASSLVGGAGNEQYF,TGCGCCAGCAGCTTGGTTGGAGGGGCGGGGAACGAGCAGTACTTC
TRBJ1-6,-,TRBD1,TRBV28,CASTLTGARNSPLHF,TGTGCCAGCACCCTGACAGGGGCTAGAAATTCACCCCTCCACTTT
TRBJ2-5,-,TRBD2,TRBV9,CASSVESGGPLETQYF,TGTGCCAGCAGCGTAGAATCGGGGGGGCCCTTAGAGACCCAGTACTTC
TRBJ2-3,-,-,TRBV9,CASAQVGVSDTQYF,TGTGCCAGCGCCCAGGTCGGGGTTTCAGATACGCAGTATTTT
TRBJ1-4,-,TRBD1,TRBV9,CASSASDRDFNEKLFF,TGTGCCAGCAGCGCCAGTGACAGGGACTTTAATGAAAAACTGTTTTTT
TRBJ2-3,-,TRBD1,TRBV4-1,CASSPPTGGGTDTQYF,TGCGCCAGCAGCCCCCCGACAGGGGGTGGCACAGATACGCAGTATTTT
TRBJ2-7,-,-,TRBV7-2,CASSLTRDIGAYEQYF,TGTGCCAGCAGCTTAACCCGGGACATAGGGGCCTACGAGCAGTACTTC
TRBJ2-3,-,TRBD2,TRBV28,CASRVAGASTDTQYF,TGTGCCAGCAGGGTAGCGGGGGCGAGCACAGATACGCAGTATTTT
TRBJ2-3,-,TRBD1,TRBV5-4,CASSSGTVPTQYF,TGTGCCAGCAGCTCCGGGACAGTTCCAACGCAGTATTTT
TRBJ2-7,-,-,TRBV19,CASSIFGQTYEQYF,TGTGCCAGTAGTATATTCGGACAGACCTACGAGCAGTACTTC
TRBJ2-3,-,TRBD2,TRBV9,CASSPGTSGVWDTQYF,TGTGCCAGCAGCCCGGGGACGAGCGGGGTCTGGGATACGCAGTATTTT
TRBJ2-2,-,-,TRBV4-3,CASSQDRRGSGTGELFF,TGCGCCAGCAGCCAAGATCGGCGGGGATCGGGTACCGGGGAGCTGTTTTTT
TRBJ1-2,-,TRBD1,TRBV7-8,CASSLGQIYGYTF,TGTGCCAGCAGCCTGGGACAGATCTATGGCTACACCTTC
TRBJ2-3,-,TRBD2,TRBV7-2,CASSLSGGPSTDTQYF,TGTGCCAGCAGCTTAAGCGGGGGCCCTAGCACAGATACGCAGTATTTT
TRBJ1-5,-,-,TRBV27,CASTTQGGFTKSNQPQHF,TGTGCCAGCACCACCCAGGGAGGATTTACTAAGAGCAATCAGCCCCAGCATTTT
TRBJ1-3,-,-,TRBV6-6,CASTIGNTIYF,TGTGCCAGTACTATTGGGAACACCATATATTTT
TRBJ2-7,once,-,TRBV11-2,CASSFGLVSPEQYF,TGTGCCAGCAGCTTCGGCCTAGTGTCTCCCGAGCAGTACTTC
TRBJ2-7,-,-,TRBV9,CASSVGLGSYEQYF,TGTGCCAGCAGCGTAGGACTGGGTTCCTACGAGCAGTACTTC
TRBJ1-4,once,-,TRBV9,CASSPSGTPQTNEKLFF,TGTGCCAGCAGCCCTAGCGGGACGCCACAAACTAATGAAAAACTGTTTTTT
TRBJ2-7,-,-,TRBV4-3,CASSQDPGSSYEQYF,TGCGCCAGCAGCCAAGATCCGGGGTCCTCCTACGAGCAGTACTTC
TRBJ2-7,-,-,TRBV4-1,CASSQARGSSYEQYF,TGCGCCAGCAGCCAAGCTCGGGGTAGCTCCTACGAGCAGTACTTC
TRBJ2-7,-,TRBD1,TRBV29-1,CSVASGTGEVTYEQYF,TGCAGCGTCGCCTCCGGGACAGGGGAAGTTACCTACGAGCAGTACTTC
TRBJ2-1,once,TRBD2,TRBV9,CASSGLLAGYRDEQFF,TGTGCCAGCAGCGGTCTCCTAGCGGGATACCGGGATGAGCAGTTCTTC
TRBJ1-4,-,-,TRBV28,CASSLTGEWEKLFF,TGTGCCAGCAGTCTGACAGGAGAGTGGGAAAAACTGTTTTTT
TRBJ2-7,-,-,TRBV6-6,CASSYEPLPTTEQYF,TGTGCCAGCAGTTACGAGCCTCTCCCCACTACCGAGCAGTACTTC
TRBJ2-2,-,-,TRBV11-3,CASSPRGTGELFF,TGTGCCAGCAGCCCGCGAGGCACCGGGGAGCTGTTTTTT
TRBJ1-1,few,-,TRBV4-2,CASSQAVGDEAFF,TGTGCCAGCAGCCAAGCCGTCGGGGATGAAGCTTTCTTT
TRBJ2-6,-,-,TRBV19,CASSMLGANSGANVLTF,TGTGCCAGTAGTATGTTAGGGGCCAACTCTGGGGCCAACGTCCTGACTTTC
TRBJ2-5,-,TRBD1,TRBV29-1,CSVEDPDRAQETQYF,TGCAGCGTTGAAGATCCGGACAGGGCCCAAGAGACCCAGTACTTC
TRBJ2-3,-,-,TRBV5-1,CASFGSGGGTDTQYF,TGCGCCAGCTTCGGCAGTGGGGGCGGCACAGATACGCAGTATTTT
TRBJ2-1,-,-,TRBV11-2,CASSLFRAGATYNEQFF,TGTGCCAGCAGCTTATTCAGGGCGGGGGCTACCTACAATGAGCAGTTCTTC
TRBJ2-5,-,-,TRBV5-6,CASSVEAGDETQYF,TGTGCCAGCAGTGTGGAGGCGGGTGACGAGACCCAGTACTTC
TRBJ2-6,-,TRBD1,TRBV27,CASSERTGSGANVLTF,TGTGCCAGCAGTGAACGGACAGGGTCTGGGGCCAACGTCCTGACTTTC
TRBJ2-2,-,TRBD2,TRBV7-2,CASSSRSGVNTGELFF,TGTGCCAGCAGCTCCAGGAGCGGGGTAAACACCGGGGAGCTGTTTTTT
TRBJ1-2,-,-,TRBV9,CASSVDPTLSPPRGGNYGYTF,TGTGCCAGCAGCGTCGATCCCACTCTCTCCCCCCCCCGGGGTGGTAACTATGGCTACACCTTC